The T cell receptor beta chain described here comes from a study of regulatory T cells in long-lasting Graves disease (dated by TCRdb to about 2021). The study in broad terms: Antithyroid drugs had been taken for less than 3 months by newly diagnosed Graves' disease patients. A total of around 35 samples underwent TCR sequencing, from 13 patients with persistent Graves' disease and around 20 patients with newly diagnosed Graves' disease. The study was conducted in China and was registered as a clinical trial. Patients with persistent Graves' disease were compared with patients with newly diagnosed Graves' disease using TCR sequencing and RNA sequencing of peripheral blood. Here is what the overall study found, with its caveats: More public clonotypes were shared among persistent patients (about 2,800) than among newly diagnosed patients (966). Preferential use of TRBV28, TRBJ1-2 and TRBJ2-5 was observed in persistent disease, whereas TRBV20-1 and TRBJ2-1 were favored in newly diagnosed disease. Compared with newly diagnosed patients, persistent Graves' disease patients had lower TCR Shannon entropy and fewer highly expanded clones, which suggests clonal expansion. Sequencing and analysis were restricted to the TCR beta chain. The small sample size was acknowledged by the authors as a limitation that may reduce accuracy. The study examined only peripheral blood because the primary lesion, thyroid tissue, could not be accessed.

This clonotype was observed at least ten times. This receptor's antigen is unknown. No much larger clone is present one base from it, and per-base qualities are unavailable. Library method: multiplex PCR. Data came from an Illumina HiSeq 4000. To build TCR beta libraries, CDR3 regions were amplified by Arm-PCR using iRepertoire HTBI primers. Before sequencing, the PCR products underwent gel purification. Per the authors' processing: Gene usage analysis of CDR3 amino acid clonotypes relied on the roughly 60 TRBV and 15 or so TRBJ segments identified across samples. COPE and FqMerger were used to merge filtered high-quality paired reads into contigs. Contigs were aligned with BLAST to IMGT TRBV, TRBD and TRBJ reference genes, and CDR3 was defined per IMGT. Any clonotype with a frequency above 0.1% was counted as a highly expanded clone. Shannon entropy was used to measure repertoire diversity, and the Gini coefficient was used to measure V-J evenness. A clonotype was considered public if more than one individual shared it. TCRdb handled the public reads itself, with Q25 trimming in fastp and clone calling in MiXCR, and kept productive beta chains. Each record represents a unique CDR3 protein, reported with the most common genes and DNA among its rows. The V and J calls follow TCRdb's processing rather than the paper's. The sample table lists some 500,000 distinct CDR3 sequences, about 14% of them with a count of one. The ten largest make up more than 8.5% of the sample.

CDR1 and CDR2, looked up from the germline V gene (reference sequence), are MNHEY and SMNVEV. V is trimmed back by 5 bases and J by 2 bases, and the junction contains 11 bases that no gene match accounts for. From the cysteine up to the phenylalanine, the CDR3 has a length of 17 residues. Solely the CDR3 DNA is kept, with 51 bases framed from the first base. Reading the label with the study, this specimen's time point is: newly diagnosed GD, antithyroid drugs for less than 3 months. For both TCR sequencing and RNA sequencing, RNA was extracted from PBMCs in TRIzol. Graves' disease was diagnosed according to American Thyroid Association guidelines. The patients came from an endocrinology department in Xi'an, China. From each patient, 7.5 to 9.5 milliliters of peripheral blood was collected into an EDTA anticoagulant tube. Ficoll Paque Plus density gradient separation was used to isolate PBMCs, and no further T cell sorting was done. RNA quality was checked with an Agilent 2100 Bioanalyzer and agarose gel, and concentration with a NanoDrop 2000.

These records were also assigned to another study, of T cells in Graves' hyperthyroidism and ophthalmopathy. The second study's paper adds: A patient counted as having stable Graves' hyperthyroidism if no progression to ophthalmopathy occurred over 18 months of follow-up. Hyperthyroidism patients were aged 18 to 65 years and newly diagnosed, with disease duration of less than 2 months. Patients with uncontrolled infections, other autoimmune diseases, pregnancy or lactation were excluded. Clinical symptoms, serum thyroxine and TRAb, thyroid ultrasound, and orbital computed tomography formed the basis for the diagnoses. The TCR CDR3 was subjected to a first round of RT-PCR using the HTBI primer set and the Qiagen OneStep RT-PCR kit. Most expanded thyroid clonotypes (frequency above 0.001) were also found in blood, which suggests that blood repertoires may mirror thyroid immune responses. A model built on a 13 V-J signature distinguished ophthalmopathy from stable hyperthyroidism, reaching 85% to 90% sensitivity and about 81% specificity in cross-validation and 80%/75% in testing. In validation, progression to ophthalmopathy was predicted by the model with nearly 71% sensitivity and 72% to 85% specificity, a median of 6.5 months before onset. TCR V-J signatures able to tell the groups apart were searched for in a discovery cohort of 100 patients, of whom more than 40 had Graves' ophthalmopathy and 57 had stable Graves' hyperthyroidism. Whether ophthalmopathy could be predicted prospectively was tested in an independent validation cohort made up of under 20 hyperthyroidism patients plus 17 patients who later progressed to ophthalmopathy. The 90 to 100 discovery patients were randomly divided into training and test sets at a 7:3 ratio. Thyroid tissue and blood T-cell repertoires from roughly 6 Graves' hyperthyroidism patients were also compared in the study. After sampling, hyperthyroidism patients received methimazole starting at 30 mg daily, and ophthalmopathy patients received high-dose intravenous methylprednisolone. A second multiplex PCR round built the libraries, followed by size selection and purification. Sequencing of the libraries was done on an Illumina HiSeq2000 using paired-end 100 bp reads. SOAPnuke was used to process the raw data, with reads discarded if the reads contained adapters or uncalled bases, had a mean Phred below 15, or lacked an exact constant-primer or identifier match. COPE v1.2.5 was used to merge the high-quality paired reads, and each unique nucleotide sequence was defined as a clonotype. MiTCR v1.1 was used to align the clonotypes against IMGT TRBV, TRBD and TRBJ reference segments. The analysis included only V-J combinations with a frequency above 0.0001, which together covered 99% to 99.2% of the repertoires. The TCS score was defined as F50 (clonal expansion) divided by E x V (chaos), with BLOSUM62-based TCRdist calculated between CDR3 peptides within each V-J. Welch's t-statistics and random forest reduced around 550 V-J features to about 12, which were used in a naive Bayes classifier (R e1071). No statistical method was used to set the sample size in advance, and investigators knew the group allocation. The paper describes TCR Vbeta CDR3 sequencing of 120 to 150 peripheral blood samples, made up of under 50 ophthalmopathy patients, 70 to 80 hyperthyroidism patients and about 17 progressor patients.

Recombination joined TRBV27 with TRBJ2-3; the junction holds 9 bases that match TRBD2. Specimen: peripheral blood mononuclear cells (PBMCs), collected at new diagnosis, from a patient treated with antithyroid drugs. This TCR was recovered from a man aged 30 to 39 with Graves disease. Donor details come from another sample of the same person, matched by shared clones. For the CDR3, the sequence is CASSANVLAGHTDTQYF. The DNA is TGTGCCAGCAGTGCTAACGTTCTAGCGGGACACACAGATACGCAGTATTTT.